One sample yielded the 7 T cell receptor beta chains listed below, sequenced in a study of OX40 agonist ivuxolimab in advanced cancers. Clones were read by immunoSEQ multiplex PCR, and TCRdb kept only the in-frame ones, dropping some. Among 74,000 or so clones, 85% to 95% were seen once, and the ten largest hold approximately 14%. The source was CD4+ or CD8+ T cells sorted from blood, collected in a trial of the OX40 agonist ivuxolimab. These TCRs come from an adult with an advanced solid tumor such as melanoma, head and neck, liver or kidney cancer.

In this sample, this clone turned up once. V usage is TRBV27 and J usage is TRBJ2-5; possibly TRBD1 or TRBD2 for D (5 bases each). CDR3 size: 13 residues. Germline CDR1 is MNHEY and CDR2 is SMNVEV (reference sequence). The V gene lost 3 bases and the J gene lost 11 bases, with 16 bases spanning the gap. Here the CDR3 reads CASSLGPLGEQYF. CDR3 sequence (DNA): TGTGCCAGCAGTTTGGGGCCCCTCGGGGAGCAGTACTTC.

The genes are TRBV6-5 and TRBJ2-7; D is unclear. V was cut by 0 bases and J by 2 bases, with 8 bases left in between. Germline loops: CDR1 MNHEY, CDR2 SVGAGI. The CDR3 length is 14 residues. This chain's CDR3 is CASSYSGSPYEQYF. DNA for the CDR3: TGTGCCAGCAGTTACTCAGGCAGCCCCTACGAGCAGTACTTC.

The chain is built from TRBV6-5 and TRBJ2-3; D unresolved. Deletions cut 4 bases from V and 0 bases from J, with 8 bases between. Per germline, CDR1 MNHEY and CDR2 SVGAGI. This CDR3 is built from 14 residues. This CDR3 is CASSSSDSTDTQYF. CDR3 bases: TGTGCCAGCAGTTCCTCGGACAGCACAGATACGCAGTATTTT.

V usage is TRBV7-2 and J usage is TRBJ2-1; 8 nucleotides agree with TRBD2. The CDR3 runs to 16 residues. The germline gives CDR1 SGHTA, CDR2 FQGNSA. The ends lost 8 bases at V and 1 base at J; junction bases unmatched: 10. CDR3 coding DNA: TGTGCCAGCTTAAGCGGGAGTAAGGGGTCCTACAATGAGCAGTTCTTC. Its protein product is CASLSGSKGSYNEQFF.

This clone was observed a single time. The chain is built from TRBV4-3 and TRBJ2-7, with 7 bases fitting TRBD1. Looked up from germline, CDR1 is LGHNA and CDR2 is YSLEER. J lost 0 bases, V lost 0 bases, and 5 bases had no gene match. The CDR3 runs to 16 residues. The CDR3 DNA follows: TGCGCCAGCAGCCAAGATCCAGGGGGTAGCTCCTACGAGCAGTACTTC. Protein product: CASSQDPGGSSYEQYF.

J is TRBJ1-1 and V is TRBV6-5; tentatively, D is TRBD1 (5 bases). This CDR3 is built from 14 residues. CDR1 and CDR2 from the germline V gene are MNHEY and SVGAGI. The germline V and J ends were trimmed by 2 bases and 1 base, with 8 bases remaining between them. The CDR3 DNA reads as TGTGCCAGCAGTTACAAGGGGAGGAACACTGAAGCTTTCTTT. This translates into CASSYKGRNTEAFF.

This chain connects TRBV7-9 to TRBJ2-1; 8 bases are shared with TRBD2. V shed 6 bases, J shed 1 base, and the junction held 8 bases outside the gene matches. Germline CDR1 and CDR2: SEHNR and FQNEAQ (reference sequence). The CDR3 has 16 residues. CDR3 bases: TGTGCCAGCAGGCCATCTAGCGGGTCATCCTACAATGAGCAGTTCTTC. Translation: CASRPSSGSSYNEQFF.